This paragraph covers one T cell receptor beta chain sequence. No cognate antigen has been identified for it. A far larger clone is one nucleotide away, so this likely arose from a read error. Other DNA variants within this sample encode the same CDR3. CDR1 is given as MNHEY and CDR2 as SMNVEV, both from the germline V gene (reference sequence). From cysteine to phenylalanine, the CDR3 is 15 amino acids long. Of all the DNA, just the CDR3 is kept, 45 bases in frame from base 1. The sample comes from a study of shared clonotypes between healthy human individuals (dated by TCRdb to 2020 to 2022). Context from the whole study: The cohort included a few men and two women between 18 and 49 years of age. Blood TCR repertoires of a handful of healthy adults were deeply sequenced to estimate repertoire size and the extent of clonotype sharing between individuals. To increase sequencing depth and limit assay-specific biases, TCR repertoire library preparation and sequencing were carried out by different laboratories using diverse techniques. Each donor's leukapheresis produced roughly between roughly 0.85 and 10 billion PBMCs.

Using the deep immunoSEQ assay, multiplex PCR amplified TCR CDR3 regions from genomic DNA. For each cell subset, the extracted genomic DNA was distributed evenly across all wells of several immunoSEQ 96-well plates, and each plate served as one replicate. For unsorted PBMC, each replicate PCR was loaded with approximately 300 ng genomic DNA, equivalent to some 27,000 T cell genomes. Unsorted PBMC genomic DNA was sequenced across ten immunoSEQ deep assay plates. Purified libraries were quantified with a Qubit 3.0 fluorometer, sized on a Bioanalyzer 2100, and re-quantified with the KAPA Library Quantification kit. A separate single-read 150-cycle Illumina NextSeq 550 flow cell was used to sequence each immunoSEQ 96-well plate. The paper's processing steps were these. The immunoSEQ output contained only junctional sequences without quality scores, so filtering could not match that applied to full-length reads. To assign V/J genes and CDR3, sequences were annotated against IMGT germline references using PyIR, a Python wrapper for IgBLAST v1.9. Reads with weak V/J assignments (E-value above 1e-6), missing CDR3, stop codons, out-of-frame junctions, or ambiguous translated residues were removed. A V3J clonotype was defined by an identical inferred V gene, J gene, and CDR3 amino acid sequence. Percentage overlap between repertoires was calculated by dividing the number of shared unique clonotypes by the size of the smaller repertoire. Richness of each repertoire was evaluated using RTK rarefaction, the Chao1 estimator, and Recon v2.1 estimates of unobserved clonotypes. TCRdb limited this immuneACCESS table to in-frame rearrangements with V and J called. A share of clones is missing; checked studies link under half to unresolved V genes, and the rest is unexplained. That table furnishes V, J and clone size, whereas the DNA furnished D and trimming. The sample contains approximately 500,000 clones, roughly 80% of them found a single time. The ten largest clones add up to approximately 12% of the sample.

What the research found in general, with its limitations: Sampling was restricted to blood, and TCR repertoires in tissues likely differ from the TCR repertoires found in blood. The small number of donors limited the genetic and exposure-history diversity represented. Pairwise subsampling led to the expectation that sequencing depth would affect the degree of clonotype sharing among donors.

The donors were healthy, HIV-negative adults who had no recently reported acute infections or vaccinations. All donors were Caucasian adults living in Nashville, Tennessee, USA. For unsorted samples, about 90 million PBMCs were counted, and genomic DNA was extracted using the QIAamp DNA Blood Mini kit. After blood collection by leukapheresis, PBMCs were isolated using Ficoll-Histopaque density gradient centrifugation and then cryopreserved in the vapor phase of liquid nitrogen. The sequence came from a woman aged 40-49 years in good health. Some clones in this sample may be carry-over from other donors' samples. The chain employs TRBV27 and TRBJ2-5; 9 of the junction bases match TRBD2. The J call could be wrong; TRBJ2-7 is a better fit for the DNA end. Material: PBMCs. In nucleotides, the sequence is TGTGCCAGTAGTTCCAAAGGGACTAGCAACTACGAGCAGTACTTC. This encodes CASSSKGTSNYEQYF.